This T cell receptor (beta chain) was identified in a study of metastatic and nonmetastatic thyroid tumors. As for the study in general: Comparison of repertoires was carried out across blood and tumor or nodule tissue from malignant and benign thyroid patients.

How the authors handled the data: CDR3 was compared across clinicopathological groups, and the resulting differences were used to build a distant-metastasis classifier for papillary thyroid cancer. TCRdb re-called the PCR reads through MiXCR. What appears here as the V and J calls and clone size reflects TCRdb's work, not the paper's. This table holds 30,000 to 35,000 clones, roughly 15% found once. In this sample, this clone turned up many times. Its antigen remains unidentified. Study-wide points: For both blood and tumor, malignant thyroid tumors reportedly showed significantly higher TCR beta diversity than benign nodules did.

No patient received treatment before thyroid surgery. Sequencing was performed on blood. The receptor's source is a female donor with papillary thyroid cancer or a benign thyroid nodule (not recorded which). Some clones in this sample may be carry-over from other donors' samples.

DNA for the CDR3: TGTGCCAGCAGCTTGGGACAGTCAAATGAAAAACTGTTTTTT. Translating it yields CASSLGQSNEKLFF. The genes are TRBV5-6 and TRBJ1-4; maybe TRBD1 (5 bases). Per the germline V gene, CDR1 is SGHDT and CDR2 is YYEEEE. The CDR3 loop spans 14 amino acids. V was trimmed by 0 bases and J by 5 bases, leaving 8 bases between them.